This T cell receptor (beta chain) stems from a study of T cell repertoires in cytomegalovirus infection. From the reads, TCRdb called clonotypes with MiXCR, one entry per CDR3 protein. The profile shows under 120,000 distinct CDR3 sequences, around 45% of them singletons. CDR3 size: 15 residues. Germline CDR1 MNHEY, CDR2 SMNVEV (reference sequence). Trimming took 0 bases from V and 6 from J, leaving 15 bases between them. Comment on this clonotype: Antigen specificity is unknown.

This specimen consisted of CD8+ T cells from cultured PBMCs, obtained from culture after CMV antigen stimulation. The V call is TRBV27, the J call TRBJ2-7; unclear D gene. The sequence was collected from a human donor in good health (CMV status not recorded). Some clones in this sample may be carry-over from other donors' samples. The CDR3 DNA sequence: TGTGCCAGCAGTTTATCTCAGAGCGTGGCGTCCGAGCAGTACTTC. Its translation: CASSLSQSVASEQYF.